This T cell receptor beta chain was sequenced for a study of breast tumors, draining lymph nodes, adjacent tissues. Whole-study results and caveats: Tumor repertoires ranked between lymph nodes and nontumor tissue in diversity, with V and J gene preferences. Tumor and nontumor repertoires were significantly more similar in luminal-like than in basal-like breast cancer. Findings are consistent with lymph node origin and intratumoral expansion of most tumor T cells.

Samples came from axillary lymph nodes draining the breast cancer. This clonotype was detected many times. The antigen is undetermined. Using its own MiXCR run on the multiplex PCR reads, TCRdb lists one record per CDR3 protein. The sample yields under 300,000 distinct CDR3 sequences, less than 35% seen once. The CDR3 totals 15 residues. Looked up from germline, CDR1 is SNHLY and CDR2 is FYNNEI. The junction had 3 bases not matched to a gene; V was cut back by 6 bases and J by 6 bases. Sequencing was done on a sample of axillary lymph node tissue. This rearrangement joins TRBV2 to TRBJ2-1; TRBD2 aligns across 15 bases. The clonotype was recovered from a female donor with breast cancer. Some clones in this sample may be carry-over from other donors' samples. Here the CDR3 reads CASRRGLAGGNEQFF. CDR3 coding DNA: TGTGCCAGCAGACGGGGACTAGCGGGAGGCAATGAGCAGTTCTTC.